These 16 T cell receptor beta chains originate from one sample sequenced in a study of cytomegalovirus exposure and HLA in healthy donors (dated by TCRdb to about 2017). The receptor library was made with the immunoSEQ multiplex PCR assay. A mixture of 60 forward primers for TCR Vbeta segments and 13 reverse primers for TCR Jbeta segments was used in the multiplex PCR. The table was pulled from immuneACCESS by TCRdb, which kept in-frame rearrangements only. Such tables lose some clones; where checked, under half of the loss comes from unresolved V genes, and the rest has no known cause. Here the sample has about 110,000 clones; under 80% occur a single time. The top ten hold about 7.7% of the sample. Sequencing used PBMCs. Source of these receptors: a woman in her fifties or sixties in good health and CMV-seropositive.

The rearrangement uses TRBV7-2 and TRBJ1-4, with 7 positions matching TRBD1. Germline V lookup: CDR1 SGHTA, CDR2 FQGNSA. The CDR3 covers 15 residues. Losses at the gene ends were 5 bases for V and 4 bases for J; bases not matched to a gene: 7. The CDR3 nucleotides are TGTGCCAGCAGCCTTACAGGGGTGATTAATGAAAAACTGTTTTTT. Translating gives CASSLTGVINEKLFF.

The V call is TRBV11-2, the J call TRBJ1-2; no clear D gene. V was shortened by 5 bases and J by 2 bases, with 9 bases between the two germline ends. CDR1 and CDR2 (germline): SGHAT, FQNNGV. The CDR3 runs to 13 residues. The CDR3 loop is CASSRGLNYGYTF. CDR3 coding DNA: TGTGCCAGCAGCCGAGGGTTGAACTATGGCTACACCTTC.

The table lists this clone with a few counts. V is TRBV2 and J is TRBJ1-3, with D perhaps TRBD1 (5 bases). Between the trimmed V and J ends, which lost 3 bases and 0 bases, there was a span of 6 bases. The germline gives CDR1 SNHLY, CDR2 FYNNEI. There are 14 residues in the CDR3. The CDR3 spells CASSEGGSGNTIYF. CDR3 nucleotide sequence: TGTGCCAGCAGTGAGGGGGGCTCTGGAAACACCATATATTTT.

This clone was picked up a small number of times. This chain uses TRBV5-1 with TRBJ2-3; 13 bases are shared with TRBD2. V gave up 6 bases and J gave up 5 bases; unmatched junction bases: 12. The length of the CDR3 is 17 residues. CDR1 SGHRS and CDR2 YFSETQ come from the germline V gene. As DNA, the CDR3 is TGCGCCAGCACCCTCTTACTAGCGGGGGGGCACGGAGATACGCAGTATTTT. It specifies CASTLLLAGGHGDTQYF.

The CDR3 loop is CASSAYPQGLNKQTQYF. In DNA form, the CDR3 reads TGTGCCAGCAGCGCATACCCGCAGGGATTAAACAAGCAGACCCAGTACTTC. The chain has TRBV11-2 and TRBJ2-5; D is possibly TRBD1 (5 bases). CDR3 length equals 17 residues. The V and J ends lost 5 bases and 6 bases respectively, with 25 bases between them. The germline gives CDR1 SGHAT, CDR2 FQNNGV.

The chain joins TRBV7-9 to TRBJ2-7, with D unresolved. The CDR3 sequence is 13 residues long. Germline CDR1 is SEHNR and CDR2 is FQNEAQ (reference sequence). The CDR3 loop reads CFSKYEPAYEQYF. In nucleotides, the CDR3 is TGTTTTAGCAAGTATGAGCCAGCCTACGAGCAGTACTTC.

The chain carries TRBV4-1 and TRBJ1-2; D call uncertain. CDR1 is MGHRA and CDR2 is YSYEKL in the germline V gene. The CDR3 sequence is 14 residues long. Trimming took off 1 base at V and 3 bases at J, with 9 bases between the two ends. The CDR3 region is CASSQGQFYYGYTF. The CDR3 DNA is TGCGCCAGCAGCCAAGGGCAGTTCTACTATGGCTACACCTTC.

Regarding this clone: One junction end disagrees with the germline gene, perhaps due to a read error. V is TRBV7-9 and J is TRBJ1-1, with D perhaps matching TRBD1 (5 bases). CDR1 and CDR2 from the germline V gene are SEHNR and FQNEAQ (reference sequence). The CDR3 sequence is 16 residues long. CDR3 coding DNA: TGTTCCAGCAGCTCCCCAAGGGGCGGTAGGGACACTGAAGCTTTCTTT. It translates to CSSSSPRGGRDTEAFF.

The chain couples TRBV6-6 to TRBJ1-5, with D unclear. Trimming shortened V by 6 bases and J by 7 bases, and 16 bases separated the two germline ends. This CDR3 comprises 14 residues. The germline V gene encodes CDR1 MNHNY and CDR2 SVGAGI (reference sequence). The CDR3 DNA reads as TGTGCCAGCAGCCTCGGACCTAGGAGGCAGCCCCAGCATTTT. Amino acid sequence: CASSLGPRRQPQHF.

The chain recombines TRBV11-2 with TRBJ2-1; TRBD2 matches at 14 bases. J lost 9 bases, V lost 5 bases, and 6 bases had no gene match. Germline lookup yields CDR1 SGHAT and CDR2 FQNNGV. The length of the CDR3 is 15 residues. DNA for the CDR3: TGTGCCAGCAGCGTCGGGACTAGCGGGAGTGGTGAGCAGTTCTTC. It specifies CASSVGTSGSGEQFF.

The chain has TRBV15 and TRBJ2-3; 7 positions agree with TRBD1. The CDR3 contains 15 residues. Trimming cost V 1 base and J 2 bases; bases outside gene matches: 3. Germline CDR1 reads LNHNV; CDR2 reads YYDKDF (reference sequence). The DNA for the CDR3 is TGTGCCACCAGCAGAGGGGGACAGTACACAGATACGCAGTATTTT. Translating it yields CATSRGGQYTDTQYF.

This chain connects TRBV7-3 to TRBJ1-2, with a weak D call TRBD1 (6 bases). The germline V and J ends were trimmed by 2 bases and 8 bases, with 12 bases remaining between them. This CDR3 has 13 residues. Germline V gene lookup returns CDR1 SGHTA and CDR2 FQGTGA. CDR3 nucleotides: TGTGCCAGCAGCTTATCACCAGGGGTCGGCTACACCTTC. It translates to CASSLSPGVGYTF.

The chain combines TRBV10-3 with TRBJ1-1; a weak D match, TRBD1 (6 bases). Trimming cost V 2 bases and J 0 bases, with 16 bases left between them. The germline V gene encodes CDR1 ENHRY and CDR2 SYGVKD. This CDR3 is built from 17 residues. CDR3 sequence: CAISESRGGGMNTEAFF. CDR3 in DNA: TGTGCCATCAGTGAGAGCAGGGGAGGGGGTATGAACACTGAAGCTTTCTTT.

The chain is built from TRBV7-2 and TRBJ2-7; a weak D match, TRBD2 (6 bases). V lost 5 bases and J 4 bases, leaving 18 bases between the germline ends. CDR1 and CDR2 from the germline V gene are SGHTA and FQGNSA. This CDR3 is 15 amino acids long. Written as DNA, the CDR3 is TGTGCCAGCAGCCCTTATGGGGGGAGTGGTTACGAGCAGTACTTC. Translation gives CASSPYGGSGYEQYF. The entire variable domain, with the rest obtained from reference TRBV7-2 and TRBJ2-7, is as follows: GAGVSQSPSNKVTEKGKDVELRCDPISGHTALYWYRQSLGQGLEFLIYFQGNSAPDKSGLPSDRFSAERTGGSVSTLTIQRTQQEDSAVYLCASSPYGGSGYEQYFGPGTRLTVT.

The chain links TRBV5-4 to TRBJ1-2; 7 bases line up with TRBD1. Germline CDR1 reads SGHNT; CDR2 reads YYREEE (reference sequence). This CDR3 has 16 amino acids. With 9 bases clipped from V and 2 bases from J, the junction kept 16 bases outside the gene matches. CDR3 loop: CATTPGMETGNYGYTF. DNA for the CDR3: TGTGCCACCACCCCGGGAATGGAGACAGGGAACTATGGCTACACCTTC. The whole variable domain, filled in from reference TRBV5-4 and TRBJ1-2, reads ETGVTQSPTHLIKTRGQQVTLRCSSQSGHNTVSWYQQALGQGPQFIFQYYREEENGRGNFPPRFSGLQFPNYSSELNVNALELDDSALYLCATTPGMETGNYGYTFGSGTRLTVV.

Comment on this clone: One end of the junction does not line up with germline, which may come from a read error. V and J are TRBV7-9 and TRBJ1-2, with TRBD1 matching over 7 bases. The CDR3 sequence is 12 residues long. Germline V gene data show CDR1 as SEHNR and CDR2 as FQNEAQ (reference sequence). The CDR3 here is CSSSDRDYGYTF. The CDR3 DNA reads TGTTCCAGCAGCGACAGGGACTATGGCTACACCTTC.